The 2 T cell receptor beta chains below all came from one sample that was sequenced in a study of T cell changes during pregnancy in multiple sclerosis. The data were produced by immunoSEQ multiplex PCR, yet TCRdb's version contains in-frame clones alone and is incomplete. The data show 90,000 to 130,000 clones, with roughly nine tenths seen just once and 1.5% held by the top ten. The material sequenced was peripheral blood, taken in the third trimester of pregnancy. These receptors were obtained from a female donor with multiple sclerosis, enrolled in a pregnancy study.

The chain uses TRBV19 and TRBJ1-2; a weak D match, TRBD1 (6 bases). The germline V gene encodes CDR1 LNHDA and CDR2 SQIVND (reference sequence). The CDR3 has 15 residues. Trimming took 3 bases from V and 4 from J, leaving 15 bases between them. The CDR3 spells CASSIVDSDSYGYTF. CDR3 sequence (DNA): TGTGCCAGTAGTATTGTGGACAGCGATTCCTATGGCTACACCTTC.

This rearrangement joins TRBV19 to TRBJ2-3; TRBD1 matches 8 bases. Germline V lookup: CDR1 LNHDA, CDR2 SQIVND (reference sequence). CDR3 length: 16 residues. V was clipped by 5 bases and J by 1 base; unmatched bases: 8. The CDR3 bases are TGTGCCAGTAGTGTACCCCCGGGACAGGGCACAGATACGCAGTATTTT. Its protein is CASSVPPGQGTDTQYF.